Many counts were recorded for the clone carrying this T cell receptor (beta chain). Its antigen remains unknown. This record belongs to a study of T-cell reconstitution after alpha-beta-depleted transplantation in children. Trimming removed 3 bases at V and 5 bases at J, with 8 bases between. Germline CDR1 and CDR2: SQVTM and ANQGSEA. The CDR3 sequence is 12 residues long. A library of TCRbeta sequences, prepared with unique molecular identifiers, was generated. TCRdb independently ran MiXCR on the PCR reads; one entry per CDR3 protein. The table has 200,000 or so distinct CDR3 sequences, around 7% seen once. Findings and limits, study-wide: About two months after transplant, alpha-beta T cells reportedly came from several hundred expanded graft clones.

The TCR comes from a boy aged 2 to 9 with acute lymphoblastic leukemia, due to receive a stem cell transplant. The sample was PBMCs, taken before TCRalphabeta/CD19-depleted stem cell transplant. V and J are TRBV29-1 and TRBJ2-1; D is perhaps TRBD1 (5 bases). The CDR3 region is CSVEAGNNEQFF. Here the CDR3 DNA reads TGCAGCGTTGAGGCAGGGAACAATGAGCAGTTCTTC.